This note documents a single T cell receptor (beta chain) sequence. TEMRA cells were FACS-enriched, while CD8+ and CD4+ T cells were negatively isolated. This entry is derived from a study of CD8 T cells in Susac syndrome. Random hexamers were used to reverse transcribe about 0.5 to 1 ug of RNA. TCR beta CDR3 was amplified by immunoSEQ multiplex PCR. This amplification extended across 54 Vbeta and 13 Jbeta segments. TCRdb reanalysed the immunoSEQ multiplex PCR reads using MiXCR and keeps one entry per CDR3 protein. The table has approximately 120,000 distinct CDR3 sequences, about 94% seen once; the top ten hold roughly 0.087%. CDR3 length equals 15 residues. V lost 0 bases and J 2 bases, leaving 13 bases between the germline ends. CDR1 is DFQATT, CDR2 SNEGSKA, per germline (reference sequence).

Sequenced sample: CD4+ T cells from PBMCs. The receptor was derived from a human donor in good health. The gene calls are TRBV20-1 and TRBJ1-1, with D maybe TRBD1 (5 bases). As DNA, the CDR3 is TGCAGTGCTAGAGAGACAGATTGGGTAAACACTGAAGCTTTCTTT. Residues: CSARETDWVNTEAFF.